The rows below give T cell receptor beta chains drawn from one sample of a study of naive and memory T cell subsets. Each CDR3 protein gets one entry after TCRdb re-called the UMI-ligation and nested PCR reads with MiXCR. The table shows about 150,000 distinct CDR3 sequences, with about 20% occurring only once. The material sequenced was naive CD4+ T cells from blood. Source of these receptors: a human donor in good health. The CDR3 runs from the conserved cysteine through the conserved F or W. A D gene is named only where the DNA matches it firmly. Rows may omit the clone size; those that give it use once, few, many or a size class.

D	size	V	J	CDR3	DNA
TRBD2	few	TRBV5-1	TRBJ2-1	CASSPTSGSYNEQFF	TGCGCCAGCAGCCCGACTAGCGGGAGCTACAATGAGCAGTTCTTC
NA	many	TRBV28	TRBJ2-7	CASKGRKYEQYF	TGTGCCAGCAAAGGCAGAAAATACGAGCAGTACTTC
NA	NA	TRBV11-2	TRBJ2-6	CASSLRLSQVSSGANVLTF	TGTGCCAGCAGCTTAAGGTTGTCCCAGGTCAGCTCTGGGGCCAACGTCCTGACTTTC
NA	NA	TRBV9	TRBJ2-3	CASSYRLGPDTQYF	TGTGCCAGCAGCTACCGACTAGGCCCCGATACGCAGTATTTT
NA	NA	TRBV28	TRBJ2-1	CASSAQWNEQFF	TGTGCCAGCAGTGCCCAATGGAATGAGCAGTTCTTC
NA	NA	TRBV6-6	TRBJ2-3	CASTELRETDTQYF	TGTGCCAGCACAGAGCTACGGGAGACAGATACGCAGTATTTT
TRBD2	NA	TRBV20-1	TRBJ2-2	CSARGGTGRLAASNTGELFF	TGCAGTGCCAGGGGGGGGACCGGCCGACTAGCGGCATCGAACACCGGGGAGCTGTTTTTT
NA	NA	TRBV3-2	TRBJ2-3	CASSLGSLVVTDTQYF	TGTGCCAGCAGCCTCGGGTCACTAGTGGTTACAGATACGCAGTATTTT
NA	NA	TRBV7-2	TRBJ1-2	CASSLEAHYGYTF	TGTGCCAGCAGCTTAGAGGCACATTATGGCTACACCTTC
TRBD1	NA	TRBV20-1	TRBJ2-7	CSAGQGITYEQYF	TGCAGTGCCGGACAGGGTATTACCTACGAGCAGTACTTC
NA	few	TRBV5-4	TRBJ2-3	CASSSGRDIFSDTQYF	TGTGCCAGCAGCTCCGGACGGGATATCTTCTCAGATACGCAGTATTTT
NA	NA	TRBV7-9	TRBJ2-1	CASSSHFDGNEQFF	TGTGCCAGCAGCTCCCATTTTGACGGGAATGAGCAGTTCTTC
NA	NA	TRBV7-9	TRBJ2-3	CASSSRGGTDTQYF	TGTGCCAGCAGCTCGCGCGGCGGCACAGATACGCAGTATTTT
NA	few	TRBV29-1	TRBJ2-7	CSVIATRGYEQYF	TGCAGCGTGATAGCAACTCGAGGCTACGAGCAGTACTTC
NA	many	TRBV28	TRBJ2-7	CASSLVGGEQYF	TGTGCCAGCAGTTTAGTTGGCGGGGAGCAGTACTTC
TRBD2	few	TRBV7-2	TRBJ2-7	CASSTGLAGPYEQYF	TGTGCCAGCAGCACGGGACTAGCGGGACCGTACGAGCAGTACTTC
TRBD2	NA	TRBV28	TRBJ2-7	CASGRTVAVAGGLEQYF	TGTGCCAGCGGCCGGACAGTCGCGGTAGCGGGAGGGCTGGAGCAGTACTTC
NA	few	TRBV12-3/TRBV12-4	TRBJ1-1	CASSFWETGTEAFF	TGTGCCAGCAGTTTTTGGGAAACGGGGACTGAAGCTTTCTTT
TRBD1	NA	TRBV11-2	TRBJ2-7	CASSLVGTGYEQYF	TGTGCCAGCAGCTTAGTTGGGACAGGGTACGAGCAGTACTTC
NA	many	TRBV20-1	TRBJ2-5	CSASQAGTYQETQYF	TGCAGTGCTAGCCAAGCCGGGACATATCAAGAGACCCAGTACTTC
NA	many	TRBV7-9	TRBJ2-3	CASSRGQPRTDTQYF	TGTGCCAGCAGCAGAGGACAGCCCAGAACAGATACGCAGTATTTT
NA	NA	TRBV30	TRBJ2-7	CAWSATGRIAF	TGTGCCTGGAGTGCGACAGGGAGGATCGCCTTC
NA	NA	TRBV28	TRBJ2-6	CASSLGGVQFGANVLTF	TGTGCCAGCAGTTTGGGCGGGGTACAATTTGGGGCCAACGTCCTGACTTTC
NA	NA	TRBV15	TRBJ2-1	CATSPESRGVRQFF	TGTGCCACCAGCCCAGAATCCAGGGGCGTCCGGCAATTCTTC
NA	few	TRBV6-5	TRBJ1-6	CASSFGDSPLHF	TGTGCCAGCAGTTTTGGGGATTCACCCCTCCACTTT
NA	few	TRBV7-2	TRBJ2-5	CASSLAFQETQYF	TGTGCCAGCAGCTTAGCATTCCAGGAGACCCAGTACTTC
TRBD2	NA	TRBV29-1	TRBJ2-1	CSVQAETSHEQFF	TGCAGCGTACAGGCTGAGACTAGCCACGAGCAGTTCTTC
NA	NA	TRBV27	TRBJ2-3	CASSSPYTSTDTQYF	TGTGCCAGCAGTTCCCCCTACACTAGCACAGATACGCAGTATTTT
NA	NA	TRBV7-2	TRBJ1-2	CASSSQVSYYGYTF	TGTGCCAGCAGCTCCCAGGTTTCTTACTATGGCTACACCTTC
TRBD1	NA	TRBV23-1	TRBJ2-5	CASWCPHRGF	TGCGCCAGCTGGTGCCCCCACAGGGGGTTC
NA	few	TRBV6-4	TRBJ2-3	CASSRVSTDTQYF	TGTGCCAGCAGTAGAGTAAGCACAGATACGCAGTATTTT
NA	NA	TRBV2	TRBJ2-2	CASSVFRIRAGELFF	TGTGCCAGCAGTGTGTTCAGGATACGGGCCGGGGAGCTGTTTTTT
NA	few	TRBV10-2	TRBJ2-1	CASSAFSSYNEQFF	TGCGCCAGCAGTGCCTTCAGCTCCTACAATGAGCAGTTCTTC
NA	NA	TRBV7-9	TRBJ2-1	CATQDRNNEQFF	TGTGCCACACAAGACAGGAACAATGAGCAGTTCTTC
NA	few	TRBV12-3/TRBV12-4	TRBJ1-5	CASSLYKTGDQPQHF	TGTGCCAGCAGTCTATATAAAACGGGAGATCAGCCCCAGCATTTT
NA	few	TRBV5-1	TRBJ1-2	CASSLDGQGGYGYTF	TGCGCCAGCAGCTTGGACGGCCAGGGCGGCTATGGCTACACCTTC